This TCR beta chain is from a study of control samples from healthy donors and cancer patients. The assay was immunoSEQ multiplex PCR, and TCRdb's table has in-frame clones only and misses some. This sample has about 54,000 clones; 95% to 97% occur once, and the top ten carry around 1.9%. The CDR3 covers 16 residues. Germline CDR1 reads SGHRS; CDR2 reads YFSETQ. The trim removed 4 bases at V and 5 bases at J, leaving 14 bases unmatched. The chain joins TRBV5-1 to TRBJ2-5, with 7 bases that match TRBD1. Source material: blood. This receptor was taken from a woman aged 25-40 years in good health. CDR3 loop: CASSPGTAAIRETQYF. DNA for the CDR3: TGCGCCAGCAGCCCGGGGACAGCAGCAATTAGGGAGACCCAGTACTTC.